This T cell receptor (beta chain) was observed in a study of vaccination and CD4 T cells after COVID-19. In the study overall: Either the Pfizer-BioNTech BNT162b2 or Moderna mRNA-1273 vaccine was given as two doses. Collection of post-COVID samples occurred a median around 96 days after diagnosis, spanning a range of 35 to 161.

An Oncomine TCR Beta short-read assay was used to sequence the DNA from cultured CD4+ T cells. Genomic DNA was isolated from cultured CD4+ T cells. TCRdb passed the PCR reads through MiXCR, listing each CDR3 protein once. The table lists some 15,000 distinct CDR3 sequences, 26% of them singletons. Indicated treatment: approximately nine-day PBMC culture with coronavirus spike peptide pools or control peptides (ViraFEST assay). ViraFEST expanded antigen-specific T cells with peptide pools, then sequenced TCRs. On this clonotype: The target antigen is unknown.

The CDR3 sequence is 14 residues long. Deletions cut 4 bases from V and 4 bases from J, with 13 bases between. Germline CDR1 reads MNHNS; CDR2 reads SASEGT. This clonotype was obtained from a human donor with COVID-19. The chain recombines TRBV6-1 with TRBJ1-1; D gene ambiguous. Sequenced: cultured CD4+ T cells from blood. The CDR3: CASSVEGIGTEAFF. In nucleotides, the CDR3 is TGTGCCAGCAGTGTGGAAGGGATCGGCACTGAAGCTTTCTTT.